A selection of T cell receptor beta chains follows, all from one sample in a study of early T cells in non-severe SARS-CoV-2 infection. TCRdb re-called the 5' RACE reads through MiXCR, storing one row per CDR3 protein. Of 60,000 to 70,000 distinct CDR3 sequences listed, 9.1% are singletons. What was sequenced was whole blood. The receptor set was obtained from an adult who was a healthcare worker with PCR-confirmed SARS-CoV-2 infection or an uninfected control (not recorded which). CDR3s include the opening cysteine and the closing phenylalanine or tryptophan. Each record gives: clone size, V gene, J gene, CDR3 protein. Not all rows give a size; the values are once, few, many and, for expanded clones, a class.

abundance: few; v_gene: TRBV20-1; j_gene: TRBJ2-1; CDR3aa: CSALLGNEQFF
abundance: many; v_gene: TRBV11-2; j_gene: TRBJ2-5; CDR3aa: CASSLEPEETQYF
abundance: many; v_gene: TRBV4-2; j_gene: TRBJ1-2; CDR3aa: CASSHARTYGYTF
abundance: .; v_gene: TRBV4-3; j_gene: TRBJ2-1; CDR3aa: CASSEGYLADSVSDEQFF
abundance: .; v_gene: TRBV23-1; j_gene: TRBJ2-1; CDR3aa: CASSQAGDDNEQFF
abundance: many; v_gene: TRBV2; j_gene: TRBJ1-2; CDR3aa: CASSEGNSLYGYTF
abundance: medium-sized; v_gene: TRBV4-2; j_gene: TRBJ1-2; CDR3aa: CASSQAGSANYGYTF
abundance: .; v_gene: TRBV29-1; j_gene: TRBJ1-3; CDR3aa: CSATTGVESGNTIYF
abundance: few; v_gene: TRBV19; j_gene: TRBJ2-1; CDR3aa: CASSTRDGAPFYNEQFF
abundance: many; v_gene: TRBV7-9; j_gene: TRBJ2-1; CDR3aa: CASRDKLAGDYNEQFF
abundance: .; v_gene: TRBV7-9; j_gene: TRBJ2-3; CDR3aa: CASSLGGADTQYF
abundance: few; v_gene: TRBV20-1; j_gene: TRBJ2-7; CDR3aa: CSARGAGSYEQYF
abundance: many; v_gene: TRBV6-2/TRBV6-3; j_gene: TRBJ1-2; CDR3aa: CASRNRGRDYGYTF
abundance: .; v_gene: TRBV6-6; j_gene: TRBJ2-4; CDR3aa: CASSDTGGRNIQYF
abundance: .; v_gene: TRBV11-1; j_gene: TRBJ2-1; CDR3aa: CASSRRAGGLEQFF
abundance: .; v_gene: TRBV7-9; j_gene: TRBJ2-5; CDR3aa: CASVSGRYQETQYF
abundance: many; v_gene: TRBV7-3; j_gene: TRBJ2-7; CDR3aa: CASSVDGTRSYEQYF
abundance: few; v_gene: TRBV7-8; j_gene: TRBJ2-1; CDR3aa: CASSSNRGLAGVEQFF
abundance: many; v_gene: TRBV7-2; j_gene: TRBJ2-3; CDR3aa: CASSVEGRGTDTQYF
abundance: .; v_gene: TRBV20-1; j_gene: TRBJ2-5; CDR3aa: CSARRLAGGFEETQYF
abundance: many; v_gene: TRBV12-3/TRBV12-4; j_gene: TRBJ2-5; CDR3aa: CASRTLASETQYF
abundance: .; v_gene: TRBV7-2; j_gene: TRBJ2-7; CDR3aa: CASSLIQGTSYEQYF
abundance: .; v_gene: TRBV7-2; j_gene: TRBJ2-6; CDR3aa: CASSLDPGGLGANVLTF
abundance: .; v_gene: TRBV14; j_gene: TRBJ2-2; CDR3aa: CASSQGTGAGTGELFF
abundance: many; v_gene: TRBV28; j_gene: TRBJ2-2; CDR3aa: CASRKGANTGELFF
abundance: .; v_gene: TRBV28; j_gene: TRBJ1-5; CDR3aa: CASTDRVGDQPQHF
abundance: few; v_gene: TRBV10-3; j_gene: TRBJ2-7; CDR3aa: CAISEPGQQYF
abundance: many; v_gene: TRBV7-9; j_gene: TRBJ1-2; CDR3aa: CASSSAQDRGSYGYTF
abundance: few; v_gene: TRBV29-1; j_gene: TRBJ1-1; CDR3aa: CSDGTGGPTEAFF
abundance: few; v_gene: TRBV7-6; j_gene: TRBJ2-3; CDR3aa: CASSLAGSDTQYF
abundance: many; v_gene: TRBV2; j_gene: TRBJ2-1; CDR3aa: CASREAETSYNEQFF
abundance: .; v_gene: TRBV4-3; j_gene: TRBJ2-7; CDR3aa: CASSQELTEGTYEQYF
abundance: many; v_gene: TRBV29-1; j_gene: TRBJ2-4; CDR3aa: CSVRPGVAGAKNIQYF
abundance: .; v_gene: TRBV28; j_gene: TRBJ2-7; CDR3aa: CASSFGGMSGEQYF
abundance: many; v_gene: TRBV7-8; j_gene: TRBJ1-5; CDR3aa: CASSPLNSNQPQHF
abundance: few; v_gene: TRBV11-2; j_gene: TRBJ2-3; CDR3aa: CASSSNDITDTQYF
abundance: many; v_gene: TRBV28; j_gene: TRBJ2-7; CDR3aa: CASSLPLGDEQYF
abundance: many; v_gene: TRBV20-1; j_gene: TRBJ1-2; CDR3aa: CSATQGDQGYTF
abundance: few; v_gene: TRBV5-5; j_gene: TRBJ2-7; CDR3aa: CASSSRDGPYEQYF
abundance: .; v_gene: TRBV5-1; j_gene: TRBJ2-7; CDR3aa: CASSLGPNESYEQYF
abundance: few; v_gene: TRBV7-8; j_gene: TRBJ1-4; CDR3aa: CASSTYRGRDEKLFF
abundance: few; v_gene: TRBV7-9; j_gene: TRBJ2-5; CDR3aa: CASSLGDRAETQYF
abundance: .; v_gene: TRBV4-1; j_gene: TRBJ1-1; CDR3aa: CASSHRNTEAFF
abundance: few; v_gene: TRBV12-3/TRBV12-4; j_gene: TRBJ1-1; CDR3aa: CASSLRTKNTEAFF
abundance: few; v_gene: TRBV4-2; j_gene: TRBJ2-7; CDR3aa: CASSQEREYEQYF
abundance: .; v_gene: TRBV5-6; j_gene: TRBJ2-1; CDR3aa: CASSSQGLAGEWEFNEQFF
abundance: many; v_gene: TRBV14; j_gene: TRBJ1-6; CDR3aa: CASSPRQGTSPLHF
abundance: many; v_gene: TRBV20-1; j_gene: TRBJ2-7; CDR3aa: CSARRGGFDEQYF
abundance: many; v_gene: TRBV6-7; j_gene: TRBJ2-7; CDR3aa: CASWGLVRYEQYF
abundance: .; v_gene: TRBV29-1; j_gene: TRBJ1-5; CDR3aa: CSATGDLNQPQHF
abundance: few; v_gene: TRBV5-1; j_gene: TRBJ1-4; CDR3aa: CASSLEGGGDEKLFF
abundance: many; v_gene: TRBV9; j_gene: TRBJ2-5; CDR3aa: CASSVAGDATQYF
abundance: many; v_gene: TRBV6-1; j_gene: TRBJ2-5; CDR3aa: CASSGVETQYF
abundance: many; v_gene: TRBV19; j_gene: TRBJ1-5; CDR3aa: CASTSTSTAVSNQPQHF
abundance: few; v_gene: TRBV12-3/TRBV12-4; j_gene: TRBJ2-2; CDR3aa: CASRKREAGELFF
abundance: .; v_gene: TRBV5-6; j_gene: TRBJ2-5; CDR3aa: CASSLLRQQETQYF
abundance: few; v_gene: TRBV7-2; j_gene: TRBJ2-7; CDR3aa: CASSLMAEGNSYEQYF
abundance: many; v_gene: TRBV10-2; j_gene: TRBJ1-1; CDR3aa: CASSSGTGDTEAFF
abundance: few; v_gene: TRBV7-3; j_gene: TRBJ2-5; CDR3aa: CASSLTREETQYF